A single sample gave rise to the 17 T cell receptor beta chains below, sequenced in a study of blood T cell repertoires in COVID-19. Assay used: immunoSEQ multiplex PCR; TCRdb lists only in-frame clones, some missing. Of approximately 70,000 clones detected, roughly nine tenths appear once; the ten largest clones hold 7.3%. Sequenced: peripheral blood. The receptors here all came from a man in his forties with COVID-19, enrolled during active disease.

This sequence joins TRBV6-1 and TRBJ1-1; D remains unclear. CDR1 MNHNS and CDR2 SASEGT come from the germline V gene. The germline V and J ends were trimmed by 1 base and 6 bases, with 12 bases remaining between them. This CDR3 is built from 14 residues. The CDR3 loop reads CASSEGTAGAEAFF. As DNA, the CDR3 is TGTGCCAGCAGTGAAGGGACGGCGGGCGCTGAAGCTTTCTTT.

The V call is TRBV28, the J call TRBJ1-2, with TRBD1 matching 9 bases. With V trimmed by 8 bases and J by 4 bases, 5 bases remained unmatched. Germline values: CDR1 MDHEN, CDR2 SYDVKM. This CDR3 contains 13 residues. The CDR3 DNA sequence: TGTGCCAGCTCCGGGACAGGGCTCTATGGCTACACCTTC. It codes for CASSGTGLYGYTF.

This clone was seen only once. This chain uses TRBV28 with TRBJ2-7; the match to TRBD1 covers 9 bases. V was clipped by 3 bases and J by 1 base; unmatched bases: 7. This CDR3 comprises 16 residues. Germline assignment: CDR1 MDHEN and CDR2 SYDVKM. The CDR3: CASSLRTGVKSYEQYF. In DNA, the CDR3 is TGTGCCAGCAGTTTGAGGACAGGGGTAAAATCCTACGAGCAGTACTTC.

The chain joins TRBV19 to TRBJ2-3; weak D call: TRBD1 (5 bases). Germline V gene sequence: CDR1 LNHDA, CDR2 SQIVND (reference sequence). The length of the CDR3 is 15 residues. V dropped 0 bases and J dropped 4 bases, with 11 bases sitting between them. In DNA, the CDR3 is TGTGCCAGTAGTATAGATCAAGACAGATCAGATACGCAGTATTTT. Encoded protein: CASSIDQDRSDTQYF.

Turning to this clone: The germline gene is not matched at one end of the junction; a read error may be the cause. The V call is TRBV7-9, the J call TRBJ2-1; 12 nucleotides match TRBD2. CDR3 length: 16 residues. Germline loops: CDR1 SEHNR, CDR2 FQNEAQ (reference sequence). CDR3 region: CASSLAWETSGGLLLF. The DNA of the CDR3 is TGTGCCAGCAGCTTAGCGTGGGAGACTAGCGGGGGCCTTCTCCTCTTC.

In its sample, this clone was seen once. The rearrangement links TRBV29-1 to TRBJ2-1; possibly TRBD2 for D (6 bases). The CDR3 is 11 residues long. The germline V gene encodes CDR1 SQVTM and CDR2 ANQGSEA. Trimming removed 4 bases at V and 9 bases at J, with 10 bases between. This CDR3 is CSVGGTGEQFF. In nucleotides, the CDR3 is TGCAGCGTTGGCGGGACTGGTGAGCAGTTCTTC.

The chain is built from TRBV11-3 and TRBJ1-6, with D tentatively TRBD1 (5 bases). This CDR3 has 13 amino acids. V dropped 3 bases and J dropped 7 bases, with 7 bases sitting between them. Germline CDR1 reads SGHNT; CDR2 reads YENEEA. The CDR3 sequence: CASSFDRNSPLHF. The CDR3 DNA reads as TGTGCCAGCAGCTTCGACAGAAATTCACCCCTCCACTTT.

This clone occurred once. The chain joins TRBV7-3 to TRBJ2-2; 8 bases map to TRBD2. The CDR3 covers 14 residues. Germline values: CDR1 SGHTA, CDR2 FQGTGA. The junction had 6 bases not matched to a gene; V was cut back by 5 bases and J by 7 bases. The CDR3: CASSPGLAHGELFF. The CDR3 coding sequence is TGTGCCAGCAGCCCAGGACTAGCTCACGGGGAGCTGTTTTTT. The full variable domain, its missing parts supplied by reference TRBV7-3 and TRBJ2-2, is GAGVSQTPSNKVTEKGKYVELRCDPISGHTALYWYRQSLGQGPEFLIYFQGTGAADDSGLPNDRFFAVRPEGSVSTLKIQRTERGDSAVYLCASSPGLAHGELFFGEGSRLTVL.

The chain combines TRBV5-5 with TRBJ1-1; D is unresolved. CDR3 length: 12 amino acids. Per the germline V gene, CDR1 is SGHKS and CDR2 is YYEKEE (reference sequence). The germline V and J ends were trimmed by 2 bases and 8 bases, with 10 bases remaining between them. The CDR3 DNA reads TGTGCCAGCAGCTTCGTAAGCCGAGAAGCTTTCTTT. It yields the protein CASSFVSREAFF.

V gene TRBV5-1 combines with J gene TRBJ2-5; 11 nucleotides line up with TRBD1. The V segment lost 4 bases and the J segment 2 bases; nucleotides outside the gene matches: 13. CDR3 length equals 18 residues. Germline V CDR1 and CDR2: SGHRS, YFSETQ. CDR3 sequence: CASSAQGQGVSNQETQYF. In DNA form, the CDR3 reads TGCGCCAGCAGCGCCCAGGGACAGGGGGTGAGCAATCAAGAGACCCAGTACTTC.

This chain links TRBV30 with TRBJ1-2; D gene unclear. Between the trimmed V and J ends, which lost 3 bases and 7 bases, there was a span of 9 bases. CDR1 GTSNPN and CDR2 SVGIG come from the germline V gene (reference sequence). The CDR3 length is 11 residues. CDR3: CAWRSGSGYTF. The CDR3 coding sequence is TGTGCCTGGAGGTCGGGGTCTGGCTACACCTTC. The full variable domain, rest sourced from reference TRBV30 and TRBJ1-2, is SQTIHQWPATLVQPVGSPLSLECTVEGTSNPNLYWYRQAAGRGLQLLFYSVGIGQISSEVPQNLSASRPQDRQFILSSKKLLLSDSGFYLCAWRSGSGYTFGSGTRLTVV.

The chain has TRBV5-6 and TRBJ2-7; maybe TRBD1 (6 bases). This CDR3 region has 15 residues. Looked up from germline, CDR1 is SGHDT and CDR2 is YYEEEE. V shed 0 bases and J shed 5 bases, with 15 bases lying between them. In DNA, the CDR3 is TGTGCCAGCAGCTTGGGAATGGCCAGGGGCCACGAGCAGTACTTC. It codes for CASSLGMARGHEQYF.

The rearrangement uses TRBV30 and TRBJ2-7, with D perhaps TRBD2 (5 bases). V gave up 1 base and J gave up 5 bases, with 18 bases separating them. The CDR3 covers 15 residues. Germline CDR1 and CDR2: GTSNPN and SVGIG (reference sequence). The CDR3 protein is CAWSGQPQLGDEQYF. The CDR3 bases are TGTGCCTGGAGTGGACAACCCCAACTCGGGGACGAGCAGTACTTC. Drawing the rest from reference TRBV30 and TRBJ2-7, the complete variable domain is SQTIHQWPATLVQPVGSPLSLECTVEGTSNPNLYWYRQAAGRGLQLLFYSVGIGQISSEVPQNLSASRPQDRQFILSSKKLLLSDSGFYLCAWSGQPQLGDEQYFGPGTRLTVT.

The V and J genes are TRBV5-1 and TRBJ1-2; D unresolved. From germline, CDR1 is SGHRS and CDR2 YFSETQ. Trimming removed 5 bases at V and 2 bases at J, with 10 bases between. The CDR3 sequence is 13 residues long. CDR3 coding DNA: TGCGCCAGCAGTCCCGATCAGAACTATGGCTACACCTTC. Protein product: CASSPDQNYGYTF.

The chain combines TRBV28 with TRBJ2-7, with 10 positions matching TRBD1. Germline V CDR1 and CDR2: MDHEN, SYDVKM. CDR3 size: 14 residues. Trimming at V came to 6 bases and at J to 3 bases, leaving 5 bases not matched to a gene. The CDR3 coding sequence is TGTGCCAGCAGGGGGACAGGGGAGCTCTACGAGCAGTACTTC. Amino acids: CASRGTGELYEQYF.

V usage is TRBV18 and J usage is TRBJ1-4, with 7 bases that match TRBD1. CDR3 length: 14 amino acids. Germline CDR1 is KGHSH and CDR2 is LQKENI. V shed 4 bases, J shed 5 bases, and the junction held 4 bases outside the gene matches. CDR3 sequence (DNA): TGTGCCAGCTCACGGGACAGCCTGAATGAAAAACTGTTTTTT. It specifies CASSRDSLNEKLFF.

This CDR3 is CASSRFASNTGELFF. In DNA form, the CDR3 reads TGTGCCAGCAGTCGGTTCGCGTCGAACACCGGGGAGCTGTTTTTT. The chain joins TRBV6-4 to TRBJ2-2, with D hard to call. CDR3 length: 15 amino acids. The V end lost 5 bases, the J end lost 0 bases, and 10 bases lay between the germline ends. From germline, CDR1 is MRHNA and CDR2 SNTAGT.